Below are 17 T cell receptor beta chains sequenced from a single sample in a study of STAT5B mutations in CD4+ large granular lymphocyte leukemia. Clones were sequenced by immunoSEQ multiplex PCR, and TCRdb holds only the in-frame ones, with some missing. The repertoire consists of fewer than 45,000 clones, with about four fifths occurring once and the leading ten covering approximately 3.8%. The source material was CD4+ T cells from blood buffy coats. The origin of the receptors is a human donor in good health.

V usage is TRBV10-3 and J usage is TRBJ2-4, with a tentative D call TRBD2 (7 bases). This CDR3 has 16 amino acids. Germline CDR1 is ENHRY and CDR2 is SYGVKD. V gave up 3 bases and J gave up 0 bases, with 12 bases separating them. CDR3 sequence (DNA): TGTGCCATCAGTGACGGGGGGCAACTAGCCAAAAACATTCAGTACTTC. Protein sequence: CAISDGGQLAKNIQYF.

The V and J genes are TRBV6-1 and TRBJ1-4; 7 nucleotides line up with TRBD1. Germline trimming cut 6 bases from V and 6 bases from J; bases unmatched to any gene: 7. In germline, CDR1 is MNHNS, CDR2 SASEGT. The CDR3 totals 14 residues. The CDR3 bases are TGTGCCAGCAGCTACAGGGGTGGAGATGAAAAACTGTTTTTT. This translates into CASSYRGGDEKLFF.

Written as DNA, the CDR3 is TGTGCCAGTAGTATATCTGGGGCCCCCTATGGCTACACCTTC. This sequence encodes CASSISGAPYGYTF. The V and J genes are TRBV19 and TRBJ1-2, with D perhaps matching TRBD1 (5 bases). V lost 2 bases to trimming and J lost 4 bases, with 11 bases between them. This CDR3 has 14 residues. CDR1 LNHDA and CDR2 SQIVND come from the germline V gene (reference sequence).

This chain's CDR3 is CASSGQTSGGEQFF. The CDR3 DNA is TGTGCCAGCAGCGGGCAGACTAGCGGGGGTGAGCAGTTCTTC. The chain has TRBV7-2 and TRBJ2-1, with 12 bases matching TRBD2. In germline, CDR1 is SGHTA, CDR2 FQGNSA. The CDR3 consists of 14 residues. Losses at the gene ends were 5 bases for V and 9 bases for J; bases not matched to a gene: 5.

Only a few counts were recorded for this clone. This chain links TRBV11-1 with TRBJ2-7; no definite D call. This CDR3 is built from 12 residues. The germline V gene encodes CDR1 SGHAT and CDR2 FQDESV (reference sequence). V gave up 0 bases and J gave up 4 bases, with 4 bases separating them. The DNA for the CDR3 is TGTGCCAGCAGCTTAGCGGGGTACGAGCAGTACTTC. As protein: CASSLAGYEQYF. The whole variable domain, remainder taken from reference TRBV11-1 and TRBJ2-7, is EAEVAQSPRYKITEKSQAVAFWCDPISGHATLYWYRQILGQGPELLVQFQDESVVDDSQLPKDRFSAERLKGVDSTLKIQPAELGDSAMYLCASSLAGYEQYFGPGTRLTVT.

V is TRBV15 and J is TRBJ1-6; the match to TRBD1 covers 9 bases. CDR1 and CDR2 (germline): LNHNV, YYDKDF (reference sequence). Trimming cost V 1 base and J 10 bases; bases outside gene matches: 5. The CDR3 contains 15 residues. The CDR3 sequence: CATSRVGQGDSPLHF. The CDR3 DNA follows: TGTGCCACCAGCAGAGTGGGACAGGGAGACTCACCCCTCCACTTT.

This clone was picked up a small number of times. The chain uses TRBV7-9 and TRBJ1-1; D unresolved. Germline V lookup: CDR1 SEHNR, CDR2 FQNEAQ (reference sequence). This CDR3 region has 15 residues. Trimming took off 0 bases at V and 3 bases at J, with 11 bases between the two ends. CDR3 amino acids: CASSLAVFGHTEAFF. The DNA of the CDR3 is TGTGCCAGCAGCTTAGCGGTCTTTGGACACACTGAAGCTTTCTTT.

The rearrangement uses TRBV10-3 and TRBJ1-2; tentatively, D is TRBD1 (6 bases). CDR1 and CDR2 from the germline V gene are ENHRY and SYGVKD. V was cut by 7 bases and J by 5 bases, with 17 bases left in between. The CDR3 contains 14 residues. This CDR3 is CAITQGGGVYGYTF. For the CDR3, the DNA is TGTGCCATCACCCAGGGAGGGGGAGTATATGGCTACACCTTC.

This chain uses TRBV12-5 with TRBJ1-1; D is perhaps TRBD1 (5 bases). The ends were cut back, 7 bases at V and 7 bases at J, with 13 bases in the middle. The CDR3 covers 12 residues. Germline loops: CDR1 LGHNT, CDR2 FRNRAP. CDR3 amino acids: CASAPGPSEAFF. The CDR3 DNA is TGTGCTAGTGCCCCGGGACCCAGTGAAGCTTTCTTT.

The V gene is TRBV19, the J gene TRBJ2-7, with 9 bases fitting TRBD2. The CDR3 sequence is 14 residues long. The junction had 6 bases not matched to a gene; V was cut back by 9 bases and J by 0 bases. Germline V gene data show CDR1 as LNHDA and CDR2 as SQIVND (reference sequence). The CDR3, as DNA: TGTGCCAGCAAGACTAGCGGAAACTCCTACGAGCAGTACTTC. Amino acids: CASKTSGNSYEQYF. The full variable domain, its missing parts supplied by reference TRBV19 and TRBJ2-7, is DGGITQSPKYLFRKEGQNVTLSCEQNLNHDAMYWYRQDPGQGLRLIYYSQIVNDFQKGDIAEGYSVSREKKESFPLTVTSAQKNPTAFYLCASKTSGNSYEQYFGPGTRLTVT.

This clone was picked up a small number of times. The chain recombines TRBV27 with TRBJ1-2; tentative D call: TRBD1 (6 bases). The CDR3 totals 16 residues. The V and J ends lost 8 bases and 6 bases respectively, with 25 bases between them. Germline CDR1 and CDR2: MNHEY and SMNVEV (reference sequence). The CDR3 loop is CASCSLAAGEGDGYTF. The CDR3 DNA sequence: TGTGCCAGCTGTTCGCTAGCGGCAGGGGAAGGAGATGGCTACACCTTC.

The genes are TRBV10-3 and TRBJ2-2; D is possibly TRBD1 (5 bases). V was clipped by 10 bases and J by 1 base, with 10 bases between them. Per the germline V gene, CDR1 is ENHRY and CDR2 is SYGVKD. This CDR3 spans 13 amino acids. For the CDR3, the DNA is TGTGCCACCGACAGAAAGAACACCGGGGAGCTGTTTTTT. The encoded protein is CATDRKNTGELFF.

The CDR3 loop is CASSFSSGTLNSEQFF. The CDR3, as DNA: TGTGCCAGCAGCTTCTCTAGTGGAACCCTAAATAGTGAGCAGTTCTTC. The J gene is TRBJ2-1, the V gene TRBV11-3; D is ambiguous. The CDR3 is 16 residues long. CDR1 and CDR2 from the germline V gene are SGHNT and YENEEA. V was trimmed by 3 bases and J by 9 bases, leaving 21 bases between them.

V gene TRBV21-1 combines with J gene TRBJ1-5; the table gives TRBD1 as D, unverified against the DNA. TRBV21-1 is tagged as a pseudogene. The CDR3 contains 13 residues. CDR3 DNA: TGTGCCACCCACTTCAGGAGCAATCAGCCCCAGCATTTT. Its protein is CATHFRSNQPQHF.

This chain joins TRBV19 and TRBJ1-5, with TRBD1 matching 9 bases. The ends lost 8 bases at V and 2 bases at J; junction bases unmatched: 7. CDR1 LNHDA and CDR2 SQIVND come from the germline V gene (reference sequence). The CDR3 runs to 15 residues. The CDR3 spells CASLTGGAGNQPQHF. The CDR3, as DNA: TGTGCCAGTCTTACAGGGGGCGCGGGCAATCAGCCCCAGCATTTT.

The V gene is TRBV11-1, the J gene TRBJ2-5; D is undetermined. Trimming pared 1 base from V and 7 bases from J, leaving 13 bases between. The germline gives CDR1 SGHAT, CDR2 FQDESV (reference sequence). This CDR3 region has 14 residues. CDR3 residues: CASSLGPGPGTQYF. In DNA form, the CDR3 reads TGTGCCAGCAGCTTAGGTCCTGGTCCCGGGACCCAGTACTTC. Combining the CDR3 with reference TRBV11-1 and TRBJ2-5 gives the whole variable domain EAEVAQSPRYKITEKSQAVAFWCDPISGHATLYWYRQILGQGPELLVQFQDESVVDDSQLPKDRFSAERLKGVDSTLKIQPAELGDSAMYLCASSLGPGPGTQYFGPGTRLLVL.

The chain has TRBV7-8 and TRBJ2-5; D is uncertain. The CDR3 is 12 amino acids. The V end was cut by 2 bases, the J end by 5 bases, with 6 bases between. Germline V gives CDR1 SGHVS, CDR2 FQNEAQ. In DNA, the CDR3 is TGTGCCAGCAGCTTAATTAGGGAGACCCAGTACTTC. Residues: CASSLIRETQYF.